Below, 10 T cell receptor beta chains from the same sample are listed, as sequenced in a study of blood T cell repertoires in COVID-19. Profiling relied on immunoSEQ multiplex PCR, and the TCRdb table lists in-frame clones only, not all of them. The sample consists of fewer than 150,000 clones, more than 60% of them appearing once. The sequencing input was peripheral blood. The receptors originated from a man between 65 and 85 years old with acute or convalescent COVID-19.

The chain carries TRBV4-2 and TRBJ2-2; no clear D. CDR1 is LGHNA and CDR2 is YNFKEQ in the germline V gene. V lost 1 base to trimming and J lost 8 bases, with 11 bases between them. The CDR3 totals 14 residues. The DNA for the CDR3 is TGTGCCAGCAGCCAAGGTCTTCCCCGTGGGGAGCTGTTTTTT. It translates to CASSQGLPRGELFF.

The V gene is TRBV6-1, the J gene TRBJ2-3; D possibly corresponds to TRBD1 (5 bases). The germline CDR1 and CDR2 sequences are MNHNS and SASEGT. The CDR3 extends over 14 amino acids. Deletions cut 6 bases from V and 2 bases from J, with 12 bases between. The CDR3 protein is CASRTTGYTDTQYF. CDR3 DNA sequence: TGTGCCAGCAGGACCACAGGCTACACAGATACGCAGTATTTT.

The gene calls are TRBV5-8 and TRBJ2-3; 10 bases align to TRBD2. Per germline, CDR1 SGHTS and CDR2 YDEGEE. Trimming removed 2 bases from V and 7 bases from J; junction bases left unmatched: 7. CDR3 length: 15 amino acids. The CDR3 bases are TGTGCCAGCAGCTTACCTAGCGGGGGACCCAATACGCAGTATTTT. Protein: CASSLPSGGPNTQYF.

The chain couples TRBV14 to TRBJ2-1; TRBD2 agrees at 9 bases. Trimming at V came to 0 bases and at J to 16 bases, leaving 19 bases not matched to a gene. The CDR3 spans 17 residues. CDR1 is SGHDN, CDR2 FVKESK, per germline. The CDR3 bases are TGTGCCAGCAGCCAAGATTGGCTAGCGGGATCCCGAGAGGGGCTCTTCTTC. Translating it yields CASSQDWLAGSREGLFF.

CDR3 DNA: TGTGCCAGCACCGCTGGGGGCATCGGCTACGAGCAGTACTTC. Its protein product is CASTAGGIGYEQYF. The chain carries TRBV28 and TRBJ2-7, with D perhaps TRBD1 (6 bases). The germline V and J ends were trimmed by 7 bases and 3 bases, with 16 bases remaining between them. This CDR3 is 14 amino acids long. The V gene's germline CDR1 is MDHEN and CDR2 SYDVKM.

This rearrangement joins TRBV9 to TRBJ2-1; D possibly corresponds to TRBD2 (6 bases). V gave up 0 bases and J gave up 6 bases, with 16 bases separating them. CDR1 SGDLS and CDR2 YYNGEE come from the germline V gene. This CDR3 contains 16 residues. The CDR3 DNA sequence: TGTGCCAGCAGCGTAGCTACGGGGGTAGCGAGCAATGAGCAGTTCTTC. This translates into CASSVATGVASNEQFF.

The chain carries TRBV5-6 and TRBJ2-2, with D hard to call. Per germline, CDR1 SGHDT and CDR2 YYEEEE. The CDR3 contains 16 residues. Trimming removed 5 bases from V and 6 bases from J, with 20 bases in between. CDR3 coding DNA: TGTGCCAGCAGTTTCAACAGCTTTTTTCGCGCCGGGGAGCTGTTTTTT. Its translation: CASSFNSFFRAGELFF.

The chain couples TRBV7-8 to TRBJ1-5; no reliable D call. The CDR3 length is 13 residues. Trimming pared 3 bases from V and 3 bases from J, leaving 6 bases between. CDR1 and CDR2 from the germline V gene are SGHVS and FQNEAQ. The CDR3 nucleotides read TGTGCCAGCAGCTTCAGACACAATCAGCCCCAGCATTTT. It encodes CASSFRHNQPQHF.

This clone has a single count. V is TRBV15 and J is TRBJ2-1, with 12 positions matching TRBD2. Germline V gene lookup returns CDR1 LNHNV and CDR2 YYDKDF (reference sequence). The junction had 3 bases not matched to a gene; V was cut back by 4 bases and J by 5 bases. The CDR3 sequence is 15 residues long. The CDR3 loop reads CATSTGLAGNNEQFF. The DNA of the CDR3 is TGTGCCACCAGCACTGGACTAGCGGGAAACAATGAGCAGTTCTTC.

The chain is built from TRBV5-1 and TRBJ1-1; no firm D call. CDR3 length: 17 residues. V lost 0 bases to trimming and J lost 5 bases, with 20 bases between them. Germline V lookup: CDR1 SGHRS, CDR2 YFSETQ. CDR3 nucleotide sequence: TGCGCCAGCAGCTTGGTAGCTCCGGGGTCAAGGGTGACTGAAGCTTTCTTT. Its translation is CASSLVAPGSRVTEAFF.